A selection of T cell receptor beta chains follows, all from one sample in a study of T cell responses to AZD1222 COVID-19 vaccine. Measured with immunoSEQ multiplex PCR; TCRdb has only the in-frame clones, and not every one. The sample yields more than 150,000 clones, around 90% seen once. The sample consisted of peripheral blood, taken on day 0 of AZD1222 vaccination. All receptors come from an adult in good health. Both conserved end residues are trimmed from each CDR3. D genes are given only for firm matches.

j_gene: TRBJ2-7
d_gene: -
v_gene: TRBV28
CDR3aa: ASSLNYGTSYEQY

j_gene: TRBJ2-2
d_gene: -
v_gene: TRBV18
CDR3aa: ASTPAEVNTGELF

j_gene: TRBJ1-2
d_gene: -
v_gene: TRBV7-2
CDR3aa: ASSLVRQALGYGYT

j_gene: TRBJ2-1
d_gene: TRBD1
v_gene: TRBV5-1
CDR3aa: ASRYDRGPYNEQF

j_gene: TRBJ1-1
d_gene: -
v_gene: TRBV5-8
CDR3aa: ASYLSGKGKNPEAF

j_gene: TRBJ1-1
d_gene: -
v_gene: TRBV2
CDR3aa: ASSESSSPHAEAF

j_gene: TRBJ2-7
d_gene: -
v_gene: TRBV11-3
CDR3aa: ASSLWRTYEQY

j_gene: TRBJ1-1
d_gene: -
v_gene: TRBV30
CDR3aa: AWSVAVAGEAF

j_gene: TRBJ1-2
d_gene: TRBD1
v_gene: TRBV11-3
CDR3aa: ASSSQGGRERTT

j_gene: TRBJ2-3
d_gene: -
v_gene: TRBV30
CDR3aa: AWSGDTADTQY

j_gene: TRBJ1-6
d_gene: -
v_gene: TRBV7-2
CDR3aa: ASSLGARLFLYNSPLH

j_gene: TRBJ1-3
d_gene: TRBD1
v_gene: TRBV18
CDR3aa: ASSITGQGSGNTIY

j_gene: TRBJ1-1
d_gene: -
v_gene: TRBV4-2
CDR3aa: ASTPDPGYEAF

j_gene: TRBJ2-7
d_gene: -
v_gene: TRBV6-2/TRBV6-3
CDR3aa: ASSHQGYVYEQY

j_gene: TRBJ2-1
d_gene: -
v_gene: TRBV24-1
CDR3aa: ATSEGGATYNEQF

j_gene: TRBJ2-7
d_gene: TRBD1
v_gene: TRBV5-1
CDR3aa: ASSSNTGQGGEQY

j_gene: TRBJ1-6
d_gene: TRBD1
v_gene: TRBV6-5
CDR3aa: ASSKGTGGSPLH

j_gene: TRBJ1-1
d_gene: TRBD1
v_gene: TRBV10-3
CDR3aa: AIRQGGTEAF

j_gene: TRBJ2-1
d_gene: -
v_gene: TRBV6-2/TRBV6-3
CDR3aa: ASSYSAGGNRQF

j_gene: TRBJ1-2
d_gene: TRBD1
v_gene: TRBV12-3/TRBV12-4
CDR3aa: ASSPRDRYGYT

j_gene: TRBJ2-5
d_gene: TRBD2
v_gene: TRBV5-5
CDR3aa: ASKRGTSQTQY

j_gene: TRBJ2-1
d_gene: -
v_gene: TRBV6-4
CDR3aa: ASSAESAYNEQF

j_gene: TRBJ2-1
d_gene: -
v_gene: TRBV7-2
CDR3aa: ASTPNGYLPYEQF

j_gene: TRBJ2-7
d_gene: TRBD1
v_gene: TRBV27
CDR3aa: ASSLVTGGSYEQY

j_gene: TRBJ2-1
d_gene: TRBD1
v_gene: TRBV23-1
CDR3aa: ASSRDSKKTV

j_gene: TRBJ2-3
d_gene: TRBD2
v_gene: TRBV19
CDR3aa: ASSMGSGTHPDTQY

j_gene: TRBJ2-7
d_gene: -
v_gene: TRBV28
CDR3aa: ASSLTQGPYEQY

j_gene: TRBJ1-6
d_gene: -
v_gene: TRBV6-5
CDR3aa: ASSRRRNSPLH

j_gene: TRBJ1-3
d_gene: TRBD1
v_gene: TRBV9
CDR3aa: ASSEEGQARNTIY

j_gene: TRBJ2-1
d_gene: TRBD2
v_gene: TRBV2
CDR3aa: ASTSSVAGANEQF

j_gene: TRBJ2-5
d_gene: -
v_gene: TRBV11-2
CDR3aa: ASSLNRETQY

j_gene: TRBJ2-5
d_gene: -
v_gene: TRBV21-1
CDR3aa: ASSKSETQY

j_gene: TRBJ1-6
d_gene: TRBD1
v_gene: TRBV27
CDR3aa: ASSSRTGANNSPLH

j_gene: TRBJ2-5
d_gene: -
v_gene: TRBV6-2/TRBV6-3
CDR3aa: ASSYSAGGETQY

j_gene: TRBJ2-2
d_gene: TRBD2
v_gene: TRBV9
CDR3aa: ASSGTSGSTGELF

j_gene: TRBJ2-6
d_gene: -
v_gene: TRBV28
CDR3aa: ASSPIPSSGANVLT

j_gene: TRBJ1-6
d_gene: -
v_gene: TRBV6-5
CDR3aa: ASSRRSEDSPLH

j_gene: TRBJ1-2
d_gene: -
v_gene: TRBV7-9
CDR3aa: ASSLGGLHYGYT

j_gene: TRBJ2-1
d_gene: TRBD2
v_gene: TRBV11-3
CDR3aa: ASSLVPTSGSSYNEQF

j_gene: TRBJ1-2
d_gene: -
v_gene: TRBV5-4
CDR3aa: ASSFGGNYGYT

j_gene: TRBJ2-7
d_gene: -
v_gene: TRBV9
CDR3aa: ASSTHRGGWNEQY

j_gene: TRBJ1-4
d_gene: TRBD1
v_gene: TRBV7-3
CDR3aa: ASSPSGTGTEKLF

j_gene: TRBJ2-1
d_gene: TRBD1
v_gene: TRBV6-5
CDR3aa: ASSRGTGGRNEQF

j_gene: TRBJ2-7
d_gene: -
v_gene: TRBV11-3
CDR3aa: ASKEGWASSYEQY

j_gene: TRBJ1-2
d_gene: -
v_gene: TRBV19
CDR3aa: ASSITQAPRHGYT

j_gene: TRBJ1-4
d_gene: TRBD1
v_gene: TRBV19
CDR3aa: ASSISLGQGAEKLF

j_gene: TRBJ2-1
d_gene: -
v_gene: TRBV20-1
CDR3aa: SAKLPKF

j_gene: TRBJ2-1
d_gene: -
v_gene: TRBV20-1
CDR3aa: SASGLNNGQF

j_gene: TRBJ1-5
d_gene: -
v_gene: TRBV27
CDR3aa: ASSPSQPNQPQH

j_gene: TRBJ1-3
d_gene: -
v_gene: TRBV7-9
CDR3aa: ASSLRGDTHTIY

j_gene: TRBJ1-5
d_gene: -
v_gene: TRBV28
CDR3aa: ASSLEGSYSNQPQH

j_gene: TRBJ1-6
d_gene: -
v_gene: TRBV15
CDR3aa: ATSRDGGFPTYNSPLH

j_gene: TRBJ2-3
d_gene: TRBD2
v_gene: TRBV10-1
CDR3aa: ARGGTSGPSTDTQY

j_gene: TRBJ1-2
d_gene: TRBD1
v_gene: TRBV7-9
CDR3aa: ASSLDRGPGYGYT

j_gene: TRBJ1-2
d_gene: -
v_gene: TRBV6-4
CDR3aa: ASSYNRRRGGYT

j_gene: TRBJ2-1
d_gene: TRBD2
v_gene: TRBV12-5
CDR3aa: ASAPPGLAGGTYNEQF

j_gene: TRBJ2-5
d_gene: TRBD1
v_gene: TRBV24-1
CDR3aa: ATSDFPDRGEETQY